One sample yielded the 29 T cell receptor beta chains listed below, sequenced in a study of identical twins' blood T cells. Each CDR3 protein is one row after TCRdb ran MiXCR on the 5' RACE reads. The sample gives 350,000 to 450,000 distinct CDR3 sequences, approximately 30% of which show up once; 6.1% is in the top ten. The material sequenced was PBMCs. The receptor source for this set is a woman aged 18-50 years in good health.

CDR3 loop: CSALGQGNTEAFF. The CDR3 region has the DNA TGCAGTGCACTGGGACAGGGGAACACTGAAGCTTTCTTT. The chain couples TRBV20-1 to TRBJ1-1; 9 bases align to TRBD1. CDR1 is DFQATT and CDR2 is SNEGSKA in the germline V gene (reference sequence). This CDR3 region has 13 residues. V dropped 6 bases and J dropped 1; count of bases not matched to a gene: 3.

This chain uses TRBV18 with TRBJ2-1; 8 nucleotides match TRBD2. Germline CDR1 is KGHSH and CDR2 is LQKENI. The junction had 5 bases not matched to a gene; V was cut back by 8 bases and J by 2 bases. CDR3 length equals 14 residues. CDR3 in amino acids: CASVTSGTYNEQFF. The CDR3 DNA reads TGTGCCAGCGTCACTAGCGGTACCTACAATGAGCAGTTCTTC.

The gene calls are TRBV5-1 and TRBJ1-2; D gene unclear. V shed 3 bases and J shed 7 bases, with 10 bases lying between them. The CDR3 contains 12 residues. CDR1 is SGHRS, CDR2 YFSETQ, per germline. CDR3 amino acids: CASSSTVSGYTF. The DNA of the CDR3 is TGCGCCAGCAGCTCCACAGTTAGTGGCTACACCTTC.

Regarding this clonotype: It may be a read error: a sequence one base away is much more abundant. The CDR3 is CSAQTGGDPNSNQPQHF. For the CDR3, the DNA is TGCAGTGCTCAGACCGGCGGGGACCCGAATAGCAATCAGCCCCAGCATTTT. The chain recombines TRBV20-1 with TRBJ1-5, with D possibly TRBD1 on 5 matching bases. Trimming removed 5 bases from V and 0 bases from J, with 20 bases in between. The germline gives CDR1 DFQATT, CDR2 SNEGSKA (reference sequence). There are 17 residues in the CDR3.

This rearrangement joins TRBV29-1 to TRBJ1-1; D possibly corresponds to TRBD1 (6 bases). Trimming took 7 bases from V and 1 from J, leaving 22 bases between them. The CDR3 loop spans 16 amino acids. The germline V gene has CDR1 SQVTM and CDR2 ANQGSEA. The CDR3, as DNA: TGCAGCGCCCGAACGCGCCGGTACAGGGAGAACACTGAAGCTTTCTTT. Protein: CSARTRRYRENTEAFF.

The chain combines TRBV10-3 with TRBJ1-2; possible D gene TRBD1, 5 bases. The V and J ends lost 3 bases and 8 bases respectively, with 13 bases between them. CDR1 is ENHRY and CDR2 is SYGVKD in the germline V gene. The CDR3 spans 13 residues. Here the CDR3 reads CAISETGGWGYTF. CDR3 nucleotides: TGTGCCATCAGTGAAACAGGAGGTTGGGGCTACACCTTC.

On this clonotype itself: A much larger clone lies a single base off, so this may be a read error. The V and J genes are TRBV12-3 or TRBV12-4 and TRBJ1-5; perhaps TRBD1 as D (6 bases). The CDR3 sequence is 12 residues long. Trimming pared 7 bases from V and 9 bases from J, leaving 13 bases between. The CDR3 spells CASTVGGRPQHF. The DNA of the CDR3 is TGTGCCAGCACCGTAGGGGGACGGCCCCAGCATTTT.

The rearrangement joins TRBV12-5 to TRBJ1-3, with D uncertain. CDR3 length: 15 residues. Germline CDR1 LGHNT, CDR2 FRNRAP. V was shortened by 2 bases and J by 3 bases, with 11 bases between the two germline ends. As DNA, the CDR3 is TGTGCTAGTGGTTTGCCCCTTCAGCATGGAAACACCATATATTTT. As protein: CASGLPLQHGNTIYF.

This chain uses TRBV13 with TRBJ1-5; D perhaps matches TRBD1 (6 bases). This CDR3 spans 18 amino acids. The germline V gene encodes CDR1 PRHDT and CDR2 FYEKMQ (reference sequence). V gave up 4 bases and J gave up 0 bases, with 19 bases separating them. Here the CDR3 reads CASSSRRGAGYSNQPQHF. DNA of the CDR3: TGTGCCAGCAGCTCCAGGAGGGGGGCGGGTTATAGCAATCAGCCCCAGCATTTT.

This clonotype has a handful of counts. The chain combines TRBV18 with TRBJ2-4; 7 positions agree with TRBD1. The V segment lost 0 bases and the J segment 6 bases; nucleotides outside the gene matches: 5. Germline assignment: CDR1 KGHSH and CDR2 LQKENI. CDR3 size: 15 residues. The CDR3 DNA reads as TGTGCCAGCTCACCACCGCAGACAGGGAGAAACATTCAGTACTTC. This sequence encodes CASSPPQTGRNIQYF.

This clonotype showed up many times. V and J are TRBV6-5 and TRBJ1-4; 9 positions match TRBD1. Germline CDR1 is MNHEY and CDR2 is SVGAGI. The V and J ends lost 2 bases and 8 bases, in that order; junction bases with no gene match: 9. There are 16 residues in the CDR3. The chain's CDR3 is CASSYGGTGSREKLFF. DNA of the CDR3: TGTGCCAGCAGTTACGGAGGGACAGGGAGTCGGGAAAAACTGTTTTTT.

V usage is TRBV2 and J usage is TRBJ1-1; D is undetermined. The CDR3 is 11 amino acids. Germline loops: CDR1 SNHLY, CDR2 FYNNEI. Trimming left V 3 bases short and J 10 bases short, with 9 bases between. The CDR3 bases are TGTGCCAGCAGTGACCTTCAAATAGCTTTCTTT. It codes for CASSDLQIAFF. Full variable domain (rest looked up from reference TRBV2 and TRBJ1-1): EPEVTQTPSHQVTQMGQEVILRCVPISNHLYFYWYRQILGQKVEFLVSFYNNEISEKSEIFDDQFSVERPDGSNFTLKIRSTKLEDSAMYFCASSDLQIAFFGQGTRLTVV.

This clonotype was seen at least ten times. This chain links TRBV7-2 with TRBJ1-2; 8 nucleotides agree with TRBD1. The CDR3 consists of 13 residues. J lost 4 bases, V lost 5 bases, and 3 bases had no gene match. Per the germline V gene, CDR1 is SGHTA and CDR2 is FQGNSA. CDR3 nucleotides: TGTGCCAGCAGCACAGGGGGTCTCTATGGCTACACCTTC. Its translation: CASSTGGLYGYTF.

This clonotype has at least ten counts. The rearrangement links TRBV10-3 to TRBJ1-2; TRBD1 agrees at 9 bases. Germline CDR1 ENHRY, CDR2 SYGVKD. Germline trimming cut 6 bases from V and 5 bases from J; bases unmatched to any gene: 1. This CDR3 contains 12 residues. For the CDR3, the DNA is TGTGCCATCAGAGGACAGGGGTATGGCTACACCTTC. Translation: CAIRGQGYGYTF.

This chain links TRBV5-6 with TRBJ2-2, with D maybe TRBD1 (6 bases). CDR3 length: 16 residues. CDR1 and CDR2 from the germline V gene are SGHDT and YYEEEE. V was trimmed by 4 bases and J by 2 bases, leaving 15 bases between them. The CDR3: CASSLETGYNTGELFF. The CDR3 bases are TGTGCCAGCAGCCTCGAGACAGGCTATAACACCGGGGAGCTGTTTTTT.

This clonotype was observed a few times. The rearrangement joins TRBV4-2 to TRBJ2-5, with D perhaps given as TRBD1 or TRBD2 (5 bases each). Germline V gene data show CDR1 as LGHNA and CDR2 as YNFKEQ. Trimming stripped 0 bases from V and 12 bases from J, with 14 bases between. The CDR3 extends over 13 amino acids. The CDR3 DNA reads as TGTGCCAGCAGCCAAGATCCCCTCCGGGACGAGTACTTC. Translating gives CASSQDPLRDEYF.

The chain combines TRBV20-1 with TRBJ2-5; perhaps TRBD1 as D (5 bases). Germline CDR1 reads DFQATT; CDR2 reads SNEGSKA (reference sequence). V was pared by 4 bases and J by 0 bases, with 18 bases between. This CDR3 spans 16 amino acids. The CDR3 sequence: CSAILLSRVDQETQYF. The CDR3 bases are TGCAGTGCTATCCTTTTAAGCAGGGTTGACCAAGAGACCCAGTACTTC.

This clonotype has more than one count but fewer than ten. The chain recombines TRBV20-1 with TRBJ2-1, with TRBD2 identical over 9 bases. Losses at the gene ends were 6 bases for V and 10 bases for J; bases not matched to a gene: 13. Germline V gives CDR1 DFQATT, CDR2 SNEGSKA (reference sequence). This CDR3 has 14 residues. CDR3 region: CSAPSGTVKEEQFF. Written as DNA, the CDR3 is TGCAGTGCCCCTAGCGGGACAGTAAAAGAGGAGCAGTTCTTC.

The gene calls are TRBV3-1 and TRBJ1-2; 10 nucleotides align to TRBD1. The ends lost 4 bases at V and 4 bases at J; junction bases unmatched: 6. This CDR3 spans 15 amino acids. Germline values: CDR1 LGHDT, CDR2 YNNKEL (reference sequence). In DNA, the CDR3 is TGTGCCAGCAGCCCCCGGGACAGGGGAATCTATGGCTACACCTTC. Protein product: CASSPRDRGIYGYTF.

This clonotype was seen only a few times. The chain has TRBV19 and TRBJ1-2, with D unresolved. Germline CDR1 is LNHDA and CDR2 is SQIVND (reference sequence). Trimming cost V 8 bases and J 4 bases, with 17 bases left between them. The CDR3 consists of 14 residues. The CDR3 sequence: CASDSGRTAYGYTF. CDR3 coding DNA: TGTGCCAGTGACTCCGGACGGACCGCCTATGGCTACACCTTC.

Ten or more counts support this clonotype. J is TRBJ2-2 and V is TRBV4-3; TRBD1 might be the D (6 bases). Germline CDR1 and CDR2: LGHNA and YSLEER. The CDR3 length is 14 residues. The V and J ends lost 3 bases and 5 bases respectively, with 10 bases between them. CDR3 DNA: TGCGCCAGCAGCCATGGACAGTGGACCGGGGAGCTGTTTTTT. The encoded protein is CASSHGQWTGELFF.

The V call is TRBV4-1, the J call TRBJ1-1; no clear D gene. The germline V and J ends were trimmed by 5 bases and 6 bases, with 19 bases remaining between them. Germline CDR1 reads MGHRA; CDR2 reads YSYEKL. This CDR3 is 15 amino acids long. The CDR3 nucleotides are TGCGCCAGCAGCATTATCTCGGAGGGTGGAGCTGAAGCTTTCTTT. This encodes CASSIISEGGAEAFF.

This clonotype was picked up a small number of times. J is TRBJ1-1 and V is TRBV11-2; 7 positions agree with TRBD1. Trimming at V came to 5 bases and at J to 6 bases, leaving 15 bases not matched to a gene. CDR1 is SGHAT and CDR2 is FQNNGV in the germline V gene. The CDR3 is made up of 16 amino acids. CDR3 bases: TGTGCCAGCAGCGCCGCTATGACAGGGTTTACATCTGAAGCTTTCTTT. It yields the protein CASSAAMTGFTSEAFF.

V and J are TRBV29-1 and TRBJ1-2; the D gene is possibly TRBD1 (6 bases). CDR3 size: 13 residues. Germline-derived CDR1 and CDR2 are SQVTM and ANQGSEA. V lost 3 bases and J lost 3, with 11 bases in between. CDR3: CSVEEGVHYGYTF. The CDR3 nucleotides read TGCAGCGTTGAGGAGGGGGTGCACTATGGCTACACCTTC.

The J gene is TRBJ2-5, the V gene TRBV27; D uncertain. Trimming removed 5 bases from V and 2 bases from J, with 9 bases in between. Germline V gene sequence: CDR1 MNHEY, CDR2 SMNVEV (reference sequence). The CDR3 is 13 residues long. The CDR3, as DNA: TGTGCCAGCAGTCTCCGCATGCAAGAGACCCAGTACTTC. Its translation is CASSLRMQETQYF.

The chain links TRBV30 to TRBJ1-1; D perhaps matches TRBD1 (5 bases). Germline CDR1 reads GTSNPN; CDR2 reads SVGIG (reference sequence). V shed 0 bases and J shed 1 base, with 15 bases lying between them. This CDR3 has 16 amino acids. The CDR3: CAWSVIPTGRNTEAFF. The CDR3 nucleotides are TGTGCCTGGAGTGTAATCCCCACAGGCCGGAACACTGAAGCTTTCTTT.

As to this clonotype: This may be a read error, as it is one base from a much larger clone. The chain is built from TRBV28 and TRBJ2-2; D remains ambiguous. The CDR3 extends over 12 amino acids. The germline V gene has CDR1 MDHEN and CDR2 SYDVKM. In DNA, the CDR3 is TGTACCAGCAGCTCTTTCTTAGGGGAGCTGTTTTTT. Its translation is CTSSSFLGELFF.

Many counts were recorded for this clonotype. The J gene is TRBJ2-3, the V gene TRBV5-1; D not certain. Germline V gene data show CDR1 as SGHRS and CDR2 as YFSETQ. The V end was cut by 6 bases, the J end by 5 bases, with 16 bases between. This CDR3 region has 14 residues. CDR3 in DNA: TGCGCCAGCAACCCCTGGCAAGGCGGAGATACGCAGTATTTT. It codes for CASNPWQGGDTQYF.

The rearrangement uses TRBV18 and TRBJ1-1, with D tentatively TRBD1 (6 bases). Germline CDR1 reads KGHSH; CDR2 reads LQKENI. This CDR3 has 14 amino acids. The V gene lost 2 bases and the J gene lost 4 bases, with 11 bases spanning the gap. The CDR3 nucleotides are TGTGCCAGCTCACCATACAGGGAGCGCACTGAAGCTTTCTTT. The encoded protein is CASSPYRERTEAFF.